The present TCR beta chain was sequenced within a study of cytomegalovirus exposure and HLA in healthy donors. Study-wide results and caveats: Confirmation in vitro established that a few CMV-associated chains were specific for CMV antigens.

Donors counted as nominally healthy when sampled, yet unrecorded immune exposures were likely. PCR used 60 Vbeta primers and 13 Jbeta primers. This table comes from immunoSEQ multiplex PCR, and its TCRdb copy is limited to in-frame clones, with some not included. The sample records fewer than 200,000 clones, approximately 77% being singletons. About this clone itself: The antigen remains undetermined.

The CDR3 spans 9 residues. The germline V gene has CDR1 LNHDA and CDR2 SQIVND (reference sequence). Trimming cost V 9 bases and J 6 bases, with 5 bases left between them. This sequence joins TRBV19 and TRBJ1-2; TRBD1 is a possible D gene (5 bases). This clonotype originated in a male donor in good health and CMV-seropositive. The sequenced sample was PBMCs. The CDR3 nucleotides read TGTGCCAGACAGGATGGCTACACCTTC. Translation gives CARQDGYTF.